This TCR beta chain was recorded in a study of T cell responses to AZD1222 COVID-19 vaccine. Study observations and caveats: Across spike, vaccine-associated CD4 TCRs were found, dominant at 160-218 and 743-854. Spike-specific TCR breadth and depth were elevated following two AZD1222 doses. Females outnumbered males among donors, who were mostly white British; clonal diversity was possibly underestimated.

Analysis merged second doses at about 4 or about 12 weeks. The protocol was immunoSEQ multiplex PCR, while the TCRdb copy is restricted to in-frame clones and leaves out a portion. The table lists 250,000 to 300,000 clones, 90% to 95% of them singletons. This CDR3 has 15 residues. About this clone: The antigen is unknown.

The sequence was collected from an adult who received the AZD1222 COVID-19 vaccine. V usage is TRBV21-1 and J usage is TRBJ1-1. TRBV21-1 is termed a pseudogene. The starting material was peripheral blood, obtained 28 days after the second AZD1222 dose. The CDR3 DNA reads TGTGCCAGCAGCACAATGGCCCTCGGGGGGCCTGAAGCTTTCTTT. Protein sequence: CASSTMALGGPEAFF.